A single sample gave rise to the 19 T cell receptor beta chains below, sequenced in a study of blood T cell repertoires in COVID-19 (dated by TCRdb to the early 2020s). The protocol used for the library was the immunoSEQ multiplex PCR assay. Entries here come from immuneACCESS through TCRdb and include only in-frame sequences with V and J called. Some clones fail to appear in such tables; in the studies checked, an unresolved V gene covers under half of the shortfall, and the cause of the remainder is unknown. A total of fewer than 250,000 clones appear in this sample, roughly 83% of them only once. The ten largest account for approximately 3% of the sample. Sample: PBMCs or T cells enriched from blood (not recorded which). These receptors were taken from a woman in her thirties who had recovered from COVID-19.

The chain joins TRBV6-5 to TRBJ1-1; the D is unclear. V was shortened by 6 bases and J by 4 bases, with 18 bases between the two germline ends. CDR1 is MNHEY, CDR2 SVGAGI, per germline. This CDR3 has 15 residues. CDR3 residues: CASSLTLLGSTEAFF. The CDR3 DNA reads TGTGCCAGCAGCCTAACCCTTCTGGGGAGCACTGAAGCTTTCTTT.

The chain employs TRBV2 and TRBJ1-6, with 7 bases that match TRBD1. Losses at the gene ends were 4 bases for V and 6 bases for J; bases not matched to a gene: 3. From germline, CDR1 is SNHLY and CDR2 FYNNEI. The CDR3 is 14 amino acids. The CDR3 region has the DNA TGTGCCAGCAGTGGGGACAGTAGTAATTCACCCCTCCACTTT. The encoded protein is CASSGDSSNSPLHF.

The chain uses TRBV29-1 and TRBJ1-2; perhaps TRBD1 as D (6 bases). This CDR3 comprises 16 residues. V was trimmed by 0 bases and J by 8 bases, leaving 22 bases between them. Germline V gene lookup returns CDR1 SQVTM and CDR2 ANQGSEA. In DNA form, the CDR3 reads TGCAGCGTTGAAGAGGGCCTAACAGGGATGAAAATGGGCTACACCTTC. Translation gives CSVEEGLTGMKMGYTF.

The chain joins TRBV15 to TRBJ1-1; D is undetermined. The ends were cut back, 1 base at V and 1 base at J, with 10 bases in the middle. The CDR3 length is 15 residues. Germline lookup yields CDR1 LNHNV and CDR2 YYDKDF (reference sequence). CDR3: CATSRGEIPNTEAFF. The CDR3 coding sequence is TGTGCCACCAGCAGAGGAGAGATCCCGAACACTGAAGCTTTCTTT.

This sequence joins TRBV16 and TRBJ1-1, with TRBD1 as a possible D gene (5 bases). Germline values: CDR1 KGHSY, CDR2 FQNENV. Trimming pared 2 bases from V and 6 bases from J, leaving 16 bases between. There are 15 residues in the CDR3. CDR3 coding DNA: TGTGCCAGCAGCCAAGTCGTCCAGGGATCGGCTGAAGCTTTCTTT. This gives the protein CASSQVVQGSAEAFF.

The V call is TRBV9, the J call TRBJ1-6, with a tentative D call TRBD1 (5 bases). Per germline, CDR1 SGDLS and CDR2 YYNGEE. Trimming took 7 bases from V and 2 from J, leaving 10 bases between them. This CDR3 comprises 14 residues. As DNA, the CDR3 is TGTGCCAGCGGGGGGTGGACCTATAATTCACCCCTCCACTTT. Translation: CASGGWTYNSPLHF.

In nucleotides, the CDR3 is TGCGCCAGCAGCTTGCTGGCAGGCCGGGGGAACACTGAAGCTTTCTTT. Protein product: CASSLLAGRGNTEAFF. The chain carries TRBV5-1 and TRBJ1-1, with D unresolved. The V gene lost 1 base and the J gene lost 1 base, with 14 bases spanning the gap. The CDR3 is 16 residues long. CDR1 is SGHRS and CDR2 is YFSETQ in the germline V gene.

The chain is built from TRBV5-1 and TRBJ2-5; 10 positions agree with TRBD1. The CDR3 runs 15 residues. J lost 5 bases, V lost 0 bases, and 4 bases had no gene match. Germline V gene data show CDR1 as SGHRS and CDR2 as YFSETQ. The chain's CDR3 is CASSLGQGAVETQYF. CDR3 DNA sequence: TGCGCCAGCAGCTTGGGACAGGGGGCTGTGGAGACCCAGTACTTC.

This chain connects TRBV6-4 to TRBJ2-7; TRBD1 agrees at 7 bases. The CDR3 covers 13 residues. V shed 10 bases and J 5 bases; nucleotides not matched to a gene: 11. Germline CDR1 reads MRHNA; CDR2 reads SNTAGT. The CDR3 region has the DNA TGTGCCAACTTCGACAGGGTTAAAAACGAGCAGTACGTC. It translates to CANFDRVKNEQYV.

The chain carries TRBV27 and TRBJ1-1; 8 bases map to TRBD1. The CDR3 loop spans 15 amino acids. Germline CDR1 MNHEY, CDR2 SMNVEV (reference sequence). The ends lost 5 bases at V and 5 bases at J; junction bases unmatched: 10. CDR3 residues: CASSPYQGAGTEAFF. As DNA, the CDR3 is TGTGCCAGCAGTCCCTACCAGGGGGCGGGTACTGAAGCTTTCTTT.

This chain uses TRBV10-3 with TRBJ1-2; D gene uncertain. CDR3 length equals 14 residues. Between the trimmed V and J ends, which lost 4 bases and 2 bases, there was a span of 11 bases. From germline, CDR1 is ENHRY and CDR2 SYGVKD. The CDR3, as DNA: TGTGCCATCAGTGTCGGGAGACCGAACTATGGCTACACCTTC. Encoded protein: CAISVGRPNYGYTF.

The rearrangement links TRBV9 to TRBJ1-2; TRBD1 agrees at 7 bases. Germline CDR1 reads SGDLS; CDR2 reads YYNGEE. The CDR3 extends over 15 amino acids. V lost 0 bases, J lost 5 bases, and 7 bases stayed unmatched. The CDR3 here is CASSVAGTDNYGYTF. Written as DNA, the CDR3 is TGTGCCAGCAGCGTAGCTGGGACAGACAATTATGGCTACACCTTC.

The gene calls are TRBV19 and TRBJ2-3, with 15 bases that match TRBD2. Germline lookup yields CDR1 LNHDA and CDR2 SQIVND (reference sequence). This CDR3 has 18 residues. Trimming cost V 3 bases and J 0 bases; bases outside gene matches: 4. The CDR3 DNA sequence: TGTGCCAGTAGTATGGGGACTAGCGGGAGGATAAGCACAGATACGCAGTATTTT. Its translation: CASSMGTSGRISTDTQYF.

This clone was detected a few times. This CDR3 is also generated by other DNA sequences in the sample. CDR3 protein: CASSSRVYGYTF. The CDR3, as DNA: TGTGCCAGCAGTTCCAGGGTCTATGGCTACACCTTC. The chain joins TRBV28 to TRBJ1-2; D is perhaps TRBD1 (5 bases). The CDR3 runs 12 residues. With 4 bases removed from V and 4 bases from J, the gap between germline ends came to 7 bases. In germline, CDR1 is MDHEN, CDR2 SYDVKM.

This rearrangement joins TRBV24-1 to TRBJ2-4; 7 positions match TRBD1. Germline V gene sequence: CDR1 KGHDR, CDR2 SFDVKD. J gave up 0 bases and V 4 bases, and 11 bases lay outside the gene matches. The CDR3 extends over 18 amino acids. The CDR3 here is CATSDGTETNLAKNIQYF. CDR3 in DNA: TGTGCCACCAGTGACGGGACAGAGACTAACTTAGCCAAAAACATTCAGTACTTC.

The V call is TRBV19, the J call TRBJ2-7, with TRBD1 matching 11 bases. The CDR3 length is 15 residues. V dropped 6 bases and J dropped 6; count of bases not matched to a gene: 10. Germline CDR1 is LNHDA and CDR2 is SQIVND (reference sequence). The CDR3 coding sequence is TGTGCCAGTAGCTCCACTGGACAGGGGGCTGGCGAGCAGTACGTC. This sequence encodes CASSSTGQGAGEQYV.

Here the CDR3 DNA reads TGCGCCAGCAGCTTGGTTGGGCGAGGGACAGATACGCAGTATTTT. Encoded protein: CASSLVGRGTDTQYF. The chain couples TRBV5-1 to TRBJ2-3; possibly TRBD2 for D (5 bases). V shed 0 bases and J shed 3 bases, with 11 bases lying between them. The V gene's germline CDR1 is SGHRS and CDR2 YFSETQ. The CDR3 has 15 amino acids.

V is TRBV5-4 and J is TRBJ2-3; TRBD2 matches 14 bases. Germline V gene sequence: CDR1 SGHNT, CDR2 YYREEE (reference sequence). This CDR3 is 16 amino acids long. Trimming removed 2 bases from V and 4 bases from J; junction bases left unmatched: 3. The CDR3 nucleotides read TGTGCCAGCAGCTTAGGGACTAGCGGGAGTTCAGATACGCAGTATTTT. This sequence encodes CASSLGTSGSSDTQYF. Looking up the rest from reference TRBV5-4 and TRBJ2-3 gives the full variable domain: ETGVTQSPTHLIKTRGQQVTLRCSSQSGHNTVSWYQQALGQGPQFIFQYYREEENGRGNFPPRFSGLQFPNYSSELNVNALELDDSALYLCASSLGTSGSSDTQYFGPGTRLTVL.

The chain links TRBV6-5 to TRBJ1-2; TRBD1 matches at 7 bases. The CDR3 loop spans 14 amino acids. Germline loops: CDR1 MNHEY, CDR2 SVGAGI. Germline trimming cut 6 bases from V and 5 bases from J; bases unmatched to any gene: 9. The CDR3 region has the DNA TGTGCCAGCAGCCTCGGGACAGCGAAATATGGCTACACCTTC. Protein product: CASSLGTAKYGYTF.